The clone carrying this TCR beta chain appeared a few times. Its specificity is not known. Each CDR3 protein gets one entry after TCRdb re-called the RT-PCR reads with MiXCR. The sample consists of under 200,000 distinct CDR3 sequences, under 13% of them appearing once. The data stem from a study of response to subunit inactivated influenza vaccine. Germline CDR1 KGHDR, CDR2 SFDVKD. The CDR3 is 15 amino acids. The V end lost 2 bases, the J end lost 0 bases, and 10 bases lay between the germline ends. Findings and caveats of the study: The study's authors posited that every seasonal influenza vaccination enlists few new T cells.

The receptor was derived from a man aged 50 to 60 who received an inactivated influenza vaccine. The chain uses TRBV24-1 and TRBJ2-7, with unresolved D. The sample here was non-naive T cells sorted from PBMCs, taken roughly 48 days after vaccination. This CDR3 is CATSDSGSYSYEQYF. For the CDR3, the DNA is TGTGCCACCAGTGATTCCGGGTCTTACTCCTACGAGCAGTACTTC.